This T cell receptor beta chain comes out of a study of molecular identifiers for immune sequencing clone quantification. Study findings and constraints: Highly expanded clone sizes could end up underestimated if a barcode were shared by identical TCR molecules. Clones that exceeded 20 RNA copies held over 99% of effector molecules, yet under 1% in naive cells.

Details on this clonotype: The antigen remains unidentified. A much larger clone differs by one base, so this may be a read error.

As previously described, bulk TCR libraries were made using listed TCR primers. TCRdb fed the PCR reads into MiXCR, producing one record per CDR3 protein. The sample carries more than 250,000 distinct CDR3 sequences, around a fifth recorded once. Germline-derived CDR1 and CDR2 are SGHRS and YFSETQ. Trimming shortened V by 0 bases and J by 6 bases, and 17 bases separated the two germline ends. The CDR3 is 16 residues long. The sequence derives from a human donor in good health. Some libraries in this study had Jurkat cell RNA spiked in. Input material: naive CD8+ T cells from blood, with Jurkat cell RNA spiked in. The subset was: FACS-sorted CD8+CD4-CCR7+CD45RA+ naive T cells. The chain employs TRBV5-1 and TRBJ2-3, with D unresolved. CDR3 DNA sequence: TGCGCCAGCAGCTTGGTGGACGGTCCGTTGGCGGATACGCAGTATTTT. Protein sequence: CASSLVDGPLADTQYF.